The 27 T cell receptor beta chains below come from one sample, sequenced in a study of T-cell reconstitution after alpha-beta-depleted transplantation in children. Unique molecular identifiers featured in how the TCRbeta library was prepared. One entry per CDR3 protein results from TCRdb running MiXCR on the PCR reads. This repertoire shows over 200,000 distinct CDR3 sequences, roughly 10% found once; its top ten account for approximately 30%. The source material was PBMCs, sampled before TCRalphabeta/CD19-depleted stem cell transplant. The source of these receptors is a child less than two years old with acute myeloid leukemia, due to receive a stem cell transplant.

This clonotype was picked up many times. CDR3 protein: CSARDLDREYGYTF. The CDR3 DNA is TGCAGTGCTAGAGATCTGGACAGGGAATATGGCTACACCTTC. The V gene is TRBV20-1, the J gene TRBJ1-2; TRBD1 agrees at 8 bases. The germline CDR1 and CDR2 sequences are DFQATT and SNEGSKA (reference sequence). The CDR3 runs to 14 residues. After removal of 0 bases from V and 5 bases from J, the junction contained 5 bases not matched to a gene.

This clonotype has a count of ten or more. This chain links TRBV18 with TRBJ1-2, with 12 bases aligning to TRBD1. V trimming: 1 base; J trimming: 6 bases; junction bases outside the gene matches: 3. The germline V gene encodes CDR1 KGHSH and CDR2 LQKENI. This CDR3 region has 15 residues. The CDR3 sequence: CASSPQGQGANGYTF. In DNA, the CDR3 is TGTGCCAGCTCACCACAGGGACAGGGGGCGAATGGCTACACCTTC.

This clonotype appeared many times. V is TRBV20-1 and J is TRBJ1-1, with TRBD1 as a possible D gene (5 bases). The ends were cut back, 0 bases at V and 5 bases at J, with 19 bases in the middle. The CDR3 has 16 amino acids. Germline V lookup: CDR1 DFQATT, CDR2 SNEGSKA (reference sequence). CDR3 protein: CSARDPRSTEGTEAFF. CDR3 coding DNA: TGCAGTGCTAGAGACCCAAGGTCGACAGAAGGGACTGAAGCTTTCTTT.

As regards this clonotype: A junction boundary mismatches the germline segment, possibly from a read error. V gene TRBV5-1 combines with J gene TRBJ1-1; D is unclear. Germline loops: CDR1 SGHRS, CDR2 YFSETQ. This CDR3 is 14 amino acids long. The CDR3, as DNA: TGCGCCAGCAGCTTTTCGGCAGTAAACACTGAAGCGTTCTTT. Its protein product is CASSFSAVNTEAFF.

This clonotype was observed at least ten times. The chain recombines TRBV14 with TRBJ1-1; perhaps TRBD1 as D (5 bases). The CDR3 loop spans 14 amino acids. Looked up from germline, CDR1 is SGHDN and CDR2 is FVKESK. V lost 5 bases and J 5 bases, leaving 15 bases between the germline ends. The CDR3 DNA follows: TGTGCCAGCAGCGCGCCAGGGCGGGGGACTGAAGCTTTCTTT. Amino acid sequence: CASSAPGRGTEAFF.

This clonotype was detected many times. The rearrangement links TRBV12-3 or TRBV12-4 to TRBJ1-2; weak D call: TRBD1 (5 bases). Between the trimmed V and J ends, which lost 6 bases and 3 bases, there was a span of 11 bases. The CDR3 sequence is 13 residues long. For the CDR3, the DNA is TGTGCCAGCAGCCGAACGGGGGACTATGGCTACACCTTC. This codes for CASSRTGDYGYTF.

V and J are TRBV20-1 and TRBJ1-2; the match to TRBD1 covers 7 bases. With 6 bases clipped from V and 5 bases from J, the junction kept 9 bases outside the gene matches. This CDR3 spans 13 amino acids. From germline, CDR1 is DFQATT and CDR2 SNEGSKA (reference sequence). The CDR3 coding sequence is TGCAGTGCCTTAGACAGGGAGAATTATGGCTACACCTTC. Amino acids: CSALDRENYGYTF.

Many counts were recorded for this clonotype. This chain connects TRBV18 to TRBJ1-3; D is ambiguous. V lost 0 bases to trimming and J lost 4 bases, with 10 bases between them. This CDR3 is built from 15 residues. CDR1 and CDR2 (germline): KGHSH, LQKENI. The CDR3 loop is CASSPPRELGNTIYF. CDR3 DNA: TGTGCCAGCTCACCACCGAGGGAGCTGGGAAACACCATATATTTT.

This clonotype was recorded a few times. This chain joins TRBV5-1 and TRBJ2-7; the D is unclear. The germline gives CDR1 SGHRS, CDR2 YFSETQ. V gave up 1 base and J gave up 7 bases, with 6 bases separating them. The CDR3 loop spans 11 amino acids. For the CDR3, the DNA is TGCGCCAGCAGCTTGTCTGAAGAGCAGTACTTC. This gives the protein CASSLSEEQYF. The variable domain in full, completed from reference TRBV5-1 and TRBJ2-7, reads KAGVTQTPRYLIKTRGQQVTLSCSPISGHRSVSWYQQTPGQGLQFLFEYFSETQRNKGNFPGRFSGRQFSNSRSEMNVSTLELGDSALYLCASSLSEEQYFGPGTRLTVT.

This clonotype showed up many times. This chain uses TRBV20-1 with TRBJ1-1; D gene ambiguous. CDR3 length: 15 amino acids. CDR1 and CDR2 (germline): DFQATT, SNEGSKA (reference sequence). The V and J ends lost 0 bases and 2 bases respectively, with 13 bases between them. CDR3 loop: CSARDFRQVNTEAFF. CDR3 DNA: TGCAGTGCTAGAGATTTTCGGCAGGTTAACACTGAAGCTTTCTTT.

This clonotype was picked up many times. The chain is built from TRBV7-3 and TRBJ2-1; the match to TRBD2 covers 10 bases. The CDR3 contains 15 residues. Germline V CDR1 and CDR2: SGHTA, FQGTGA. V gave up 3 bases and J gave up 4 bases; unmatched junction bases: 3. CDR3 amino acids: CASSFGLAVYNEQFF. In DNA form, the CDR3 reads TGTGCCAGCAGCTTCGGACTAGCGGTATACAATGAGCAGTTCTTC. Combining the CDR3 with reference TRBV7-3 and TRBJ2-1 gives the whole variable domain GAGVSQTPSNKVTEKGKYVELRCDPISGHTALYWYRQSLGQGPEFLIYFQGTGAADDSGLPNDRFFAVRPEGSVSTLKIQRTERGDSAVYLCASSFGLAVYNEQFFGPGTRLTVL.

This clonotype was counted only a few times. The J gene is TRBJ2-1, the V gene TRBV5-1; 12 nucleotides line up with TRBD2. Germline loops: CDR1 SGHRS, CDR2 YFSETQ. The length of the CDR3 is 15 residues. The V and J ends lost 7 bases and 4 bases, in that order; junction bases with no gene match: 6. The CDR3, as DNA: TGCGCCAGCTTGACTAGCGGGAGCCTATACAATGAGCAGTTCTTC. It specifies CASLTSGSLYNEQFF.

A remark on this clonotype: Relative to the germline gene, one junction end is altered; a read error may explain this. The CDR3 loop is CAGSLGPGGRSDQPQHF. The CDR3 nucleotides are TGCGCCGGCAGCTTGGGTCCAGGGGGCCGAAGCGATCAGCCCCAGCATTTT. The rearrangement links TRBV5-1 to TRBJ1-5, with 8 bases identical to TRBD1. The length of the CDR3 is 17 residues. Per the germline V gene, CDR1 is SGHRS and CDR2 is YFSETQ.

As regards this clonotype: An end of the junction does not agree with germline; a read error may underlie this. The chain combines TRBV19 with TRBJ1-1, with 7 bases fitting TRBD1. The CDR3 has 13 amino acids. CDR1 is LNHDA, CDR2 SQIVND, per germline (reference sequence). CDR3 nucleotides: TGTGCCAGTAGTATAATAGGGGGCACTGTAGCTTTCTTT. This encodes CASSIIGGTVAFF.

This clonotype was recorded at least ten times. CDR3 region: CASSLAVRRETQYF. CDR3 in DNA: TGTGCCAGCAGCTTAGCAGTCCGTCGGGAGACCCAGTACTTC. This chain joins TRBV7-2 and TRBJ2-5, with D unresolved. CDR3 length: 14 residues. CDR1 is SGHTA and CDR2 is FQGNSA in the germline V gene. The V and J ends lost 0 bases and 5 bases respectively, with 10 bases between them.

This clonotype was recorded at least ten times. The J gene is TRBJ2-7, the V gene TRBV7-2, with D hard to call. V lost 5 bases and J 0 bases, leaving 14 bases between the germline ends. CDR1 SGHTA and CDR2 FQGNSA come from the germline V gene. The CDR3 spans 15 residues. This CDR3 is CASSVTAGLSYEQYF. CDR3 DNA sequence: TGTGCCAGCAGCGTCACCGCCGGGCTCTCCTACGAGCAGTACTTC.

This rearrangement joins TRBV5-1 to TRBJ2-3; TRBD2 might be the D (6 bases). The V end was cut by 4 bases, the J end by 2 bases, with 14 bases between. The V gene's germline CDR1 is SGHRS and CDR2 YFSETQ. This CDR3 region has 15 residues. CDR3 DNA sequence: TGCGCCAGCAGCAAGAAGCGGGCCCTCACAGATACGCAGTATTTT. Encoded protein: CASSKKRALTDTQYF.

The chain carries TRBV9 and TRBJ1-2; D call uncertain. Germline V gives CDR1 SGDLS, CDR2 YYNGEE. The CDR3 has 14 amino acids. In DNA, the CDR3 is TGTACCGGCAGCGTAGGTACTCAATCCTATGGCTACACCTTC. Protein product: CTGSVGTQSYGYTF. The variable domain in full, completed from reference TRBV9 and TRBJ1-2, reads DSGVTQTPKHLITATGQRVTLRCSPRSGDLSVYWYQQSLDQGLQFLIQYYNGEERAKGNILERFSAQQFPDLHSELNLSSLELGDSALYFCTGSVGTQSYGYTFGSGTRLTVV.

This clonotype has at least ten counts. The chain employs TRBV6-2 or TRBV6-3 and TRBJ2-3; the D gene is possibly TRBD2 (5 bases). V was trimmed by 5 bases and J by 2 bases, leaving 11 bases between them. The germline gives CDR1 MNHEY, CDR2 SVGEGT. CDR3 length: 14 amino acids. In DNA, the CDR3 is TGTGCCAGCAGTCCCGGACTTGACACAGATACGCAGTATTTT. Protein: CASSPGLDTDTQYF.

This clonotype was recorded many times. The chain uses TRBV29-1 and TRBJ1-2; D gene uncertain. With 8 bases removed from V and 8 bases from J, the gap between germline ends came to 18 bases. The CDR3 has 12 amino acids. Germline assignment: CDR1 SQVTM and CDR2 ANQGSEA. CDR3 in amino acids: CSSEEGSGGYTF. DNA for the CDR3: TGCAGCTCCGAGGAGGGCTCGGGGGGCTACACCTTC.

This clonotype came up many times. The chain employs TRBV5-1 and TRBJ2-5; D gene ambiguous. CDR1 and CDR2 (germline): SGHRS, YFSETQ. The CDR3 length is 13 residues. The V end lost 2 bases, the J end lost 5 bases, and 10 bases lay between the germline ends. CDR3 loop: CASSFRASETQYF. The CDR3 DNA is TGCGCCAGCAGCTTTCGAGCCTCCGAGACCCAGTACTTC.

This clonotype was seen ten or more times. The chain uses TRBV7-9 and TRBJ2-1; no clear D gene. With 0 bases removed from V and 5 bases from J, the gap between germline ends came to 5 bases. Germline V gives CDR1 SEHNR, CDR2 FQNEAQ (reference sequence). The CDR3 extends over 13 amino acids. The CDR3 reads CASSLAWNNEQFF. The DNA of the CDR3 is TGTGCCAGCAGCTTAGCGTGGAACAATGAGCAGTTCTTC.

This clonotype was seen a handful of times. This chain connects TRBV7-7 to TRBJ1-6, with D tentatively TRBD1 (6 bases). The length of the CDR3 is 16 residues. V was pared by 5 bases and J by 6 bases, with 17 bases between. Germline CDR1 reads SSHAT; CDR2 reads FNYEAQ (reference sequence). CDR3 nucleotide sequence: TGTGCCAGCAGCGTCCCTGGACAGAAGATTAATTCACCCCTCCACTTT. It specifies CASSVPGQKINSPLHF.

This clonotype has ten or more counts. V gene TRBV10-3 combines with J gene TRBJ2-2; 9 bases line up with TRBD2. J was trimmed by 6 bases and V by 2 bases; bases with no gene match: 4. CDR3 length equals 15 residues. Germline V lookup: CDR1 ENHRY, CDR2 SYGVKD. The CDR3: CAISETSGRSGELFF. CDR3 nucleotide sequence: TGTGCCATCAGTGAGACCAGCGGGAGGTCCGGGGAGCTGTTTTTT.

Many counts were recorded for this clonotype. The V gene is TRBV12-3 or TRBV12-4, the J gene TRBJ2-2, with D perhaps matching TRBD1 (5 bases). The CDR3 spans 14 residues. Trimming cost V 6 bases and J 3 bases, with 11 bases left between them. CDR3 amino acids: CASSPRGHTGELFF. CDR3 nucleotide sequence: TGTGCCAGCAGCCCAAGGGGTCACACCGGGGAGCTGTTTTTT.

This clonotype was recorded many times. Mismatch with germline at one junction end may stem from a read error. The V gene is TRBV7-2, the J gene TRBJ2-5, with 7 bases aligning to TRBD2. There are 11 residues in the CDR3. In germline, CDR1 is SGHTA, CDR2 FQGNSA. The CDR3 DNA reads as TGTGCCAGCAGCTTCTCCCGGGACTATACCTTC. Protein: CASSFSRDYTF.

In its sample, this clonotype was seen a few times. The chain employs TRBV9 and TRBJ2-3, with D possibly being TRBD2 (5 bases). Germline assignment: CDR1 SGDLS and CDR2 YYNGEE. V was clipped by 0 bases and J by 8 bases, with 13 bases between them. The CDR3 is 14 residues long. CDR3 DNA: TGTGCCAGCAGCGTAGCGGACTCCTTAGGTACGCAGTATTTT. As protein: CASSVADSLGTQYF.